Below are 30 T cell receptor beta chains sequenced from a single sample in a study of CD8 T cells in ankylosing spondylitis. Study findings and constraints: It appeared that ankylosing spondylitis blood was characterized by a TCR beta motif of about eight highly homologous variants.

For these receptors, no antigen is known. TCRdb reprocessed the 5' RACE reads with MiXCR, giving one entry per CDR3 protein. Of some 700,000 distinct CDR3 sequences in the sample, around 19% were seen once. The sequenced material came from blood, either unsorted or a sorted T cell fraction (not recorded which). These TCRs come from a male donor with ankylosing spondylitis.

This clonotype was counted between two and nine times. The chain recombines TRBV3-1 with TRBJ1-1; D call uncertain. This CDR3 has 14 residues. Looked up from germline, CDR1 is LGHDT and CDR2 is YNNKEL (reference sequence). The germline V and J ends were trimmed by 0 bases and 5 bases, with 10 bases remaining between them. CDR3 sequence reads: CASSQDLGRTEAFF. The CDR3 DNA reads TGTGCCAGCAGCCAAGATCTGGGCAGGACTGAAGCTTTCTTT.

The rearrangement links TRBV18 to TRBJ2-3, with 7 bases aligning to TRBD1. CDR3 length equals 15 residues. Trimming at V came to 5 bases and at J to 1 base, leaving 6 bases not matched to a gene. The germline V gene has CDR1 KGHSH and CDR2 LQKENI. CDR3 residues: CASSTGDSRTDTQYF. The CDR3 coding sequence is TGTGCCAGCTCAACAGGGGATTCTCGCACAGATACGCAGTATTTT. Full variable domain (missing parts from reference TRBV18 and TRBJ2-3): NAGVMQNPRHLVRRRGQEARLRCSPMKGHSHVYWYRQLPEEGLKFMVYLQKENIIDESGMPKERFSAEFPKEGPSILRIQQVVRGDSAAYFCASSTGDSRTDTQYFGPGTRLTVL.

The chain has TRBV5-1 and TRBJ1-2; D remains unclear. V dropped 0 bases and J dropped 2 bases, with 11 bases sitting between them. Germline V gene sequence: CDR1 SGHRS, CDR2 YFSETQ. CDR3 size: 15 residues. CDR3 protein: CASSLDNSGNYGYTF. CDR3 DNA sequence: TGCGCCAGCAGCTTGGACAATTCGGGGAACTATGGCTACACCTTC. Using reference TRBV5-1 and TRBJ1-2 for the parts outside the CDR3, the full variable domain is KAGVTQTPRYLIKTRGQQVTLSCSPISGHRSVSWYQQTPGQGLQFLFEYFSETQRNKGNFPGRFSGRQFSNSRSEMNVSTLELGDSALYLCASSLDNSGNYGYTFGSGTRLTVV.

The V and J genes are TRBV12-3 or TRBV12-4 and TRBJ1-5, with D unresolved. This CDR3 region has 14 residues. The V end was cut by 4 bases, the J end by 6 bases, with 13 bases between. The CDR3 DNA reads as TGTGCCAGCAGTTACTCCGGGGAGGGTCAGCCCCAGCATTTT. This codes for CASSYSGEGQPQHF.

V usage is TRBV28 and J usage is TRBJ2-1, with D hard to call. Germline V lookup: CDR1 MDHEN, CDR2 SYDVKM. This CDR3 has 14 residues. V lost 3 bases and J 2 bases, leaving 8 bases between the germline ends. In DNA, the CDR3 is TGTGCCAGCAGTTTGGCCCAAACCTACAATGAGCAGTTCTTC. Its protein is CASSLAQTYNEQFF.

The rearrangement uses TRBV20-1 and TRBJ2-1, with 8 bases that match TRBD2. The trim removed 6 bases at V and 7 bases at J, leaving 8 bases unmatched. Germline V gene lookup returns CDR1 DFQATT and CDR2 SNEGSKA (reference sequence). This CDR3 is 13 amino acids long. In nucleotides, the CDR3 is TGCAGTGCCCTCAGCGGGAGTGTAAATGAGCAGTTCTTC. As protein: CSALSGSVNEQFF.

This clonotype appeared a few times. The gene calls are TRBV5-1 and TRBJ2-3; D possibly corresponds to TRBD2 (5 bases). V shed 4 bases and J shed 4 bases, with 19 bases lying between them. The germline V gene has CDR1 SGHRS and CDR2 YFSETQ. The CDR3 totals 16 residues. CDR3 sequence: CASSRTDFLQADTQYF. In nucleotides, the CDR3 is TGCGCCAGCAGCCGAACGGACTTTCTTCAGGCAGATACGCAGTATTTT.

Of note for this clonotype: A junction end diverges from the germline sequence, so it may reflect a read error. J is TRBJ2-1 and V is TRBV6-1; 10 bases map to TRBD2. The CDR3 is 13 amino acids. Germline values: CDR1 MNHNS, CDR2 SASEGT. The CDR3 reads CASRPRGERGGIF. The CDR3 DNA follows: TGTGCCAGCAGACCCCGGGGTGAGCGGGGGGGCATCTTC.

This chain uses TRBV7-9 with TRBJ2-7, with TRBD1 matching 8 bases. V shed 10 bases and J 4 bases; nucleotides not matched to a gene: 9. The CDR3 covers 13 residues. CDR1 is SEHNR, CDR2 FQNEAQ, per germline (reference sequence). The CDR3 DNA reads as TGTGCCAACAATACAGGGGGAGAGTACGAGCAGTACTTC. It specifies CANNTGGEYEQYF.

This clonotype has just a few counts. The chain recombines TRBV11-2 with TRBJ2-2; the match to TRBD2 covers 9 bases. Germline CDR1 and CDR2: SGHAT and FQNNGV. Losses at the gene ends were 5 bases for V and 0 bases for J; bases not matched to a gene: 10. The CDR3 length is 18 residues. CDR3 protein: CASSPRPPSGANTGELFF. The CDR3 DNA follows: TGTGCCAGCAGCCCGCGTCCTCCTAGCGGGGCGAACACCGGGGAGCTGTTTTTT.

This clonotype was observed a handful of times. The chain uses TRBV18 and TRBJ1-5; D gene unclear. V was shortened by 6 bases and J by 0 bases, with 12 bases between the two germline ends. Germline loops: CDR1 KGHSH, CDR2 LQKENI. This CDR3 has 15 residues. The CDR3 spells CASSPGVPSNQPQHF. DNA of the CDR3: TGTGCCAGCTCCCCCGGAGTTCCTAGCAATCAGCCCCAGCATTTT. Looking up the rest from reference TRBV18 and TRBJ1-5 gives the full variable domain: NAGVMQNPRHLVRRRGQEARLRCSPMKGHSHVYWYRQLPEEGLKFMVYLQKENIIDESGMPKERFSAEFPKEGPSILRIQQVVRGDSAAYFCASSPGVPSNQPQHFGDGTRLSIL.

The rearrangement joins TRBV2 to TRBJ2-7; D ambiguous. Trimming pared 1 base from V and 5 bases from J, leaving 9 bases between. CDR1 SNHLY and CDR2 FYNNEI come from the germline V gene. The CDR3 is 13 residues long. CDR3 protein: CASSEVFDHEQYF. In DNA, the CDR3 is TGTGCCAGCAGTGAAGTGTTCGACCACGAGCAGTACTTC. The variable domain in full, with the rest retrieved from reference TRBV2 and TRBJ2-7, is EPEVTQTPSHQVTQMGQEVILRCVPISNHLYFYWYRQILGQKVEFLVSFYNNEISEKSEIFDDQFSVERPDGSNFTLKIRSTKLEDSAMYFCASSEVFDHEQYFGPGTRLTVT.

The chain employs TRBV6-1 and TRBJ2-3, with 8 bases aligning to TRBD1. Germline CDR1 MNHNS, CDR2 SASEGT. Losses at the gene ends were 9 bases for V and 3 bases for J; bases not matched to a gene: 8. The CDR3 sequence is 14 residues long. Here the CDR3 reads CASQGRGQTDTQYF. CDR3 bases: TGTGCCAGTCAGGGCAGGGGGCAAACAGATACGCAGTATTTT.

The V gene is TRBV18, the J gene TRBJ2-1; 13 nucleotides align to TRBD2. V gave up 3 bases and J gave up 9 bases; unmatched junction bases: 11. CDR1 and CDR2 (germline): KGHSH, LQKENI. The CDR3 is 17 residues long. The CDR3, as DNA: TGTGCCAGCTCACCTCGGGGACTAGCGGGGTTCAGGATTGAGCAGTTCTTC. Residues: CASSPRGLAGFRIEQFF.

The chain employs TRBV12-3 or TRBV12-4 and TRBJ2-7; TRBD1 might be the D (6 bases). V lost 1 base and J 9 bases, leaving 13 bases between the germline ends. The CDR3 sequence is 13 residues long. CDR3 coding DNA: TGTGCCAGCAGTTTAGAACGACAGGCGGGGCAGTACTTC. It specifies CASSLERQAGQYF.

This clonotype has only a few counts. CDR3 DNA sequence: TGCAGTGCTAGACCCGGGACGGTGAACACCGGGGAGCTGTTTTTT. It yields the protein CSARPGTVNTGELFF. This chain links TRBV20-1 with TRBJ2-2; D is tentatively TRBD1 or TRBD2 (5 bases each). Germline assignment: CDR1 DFQATT and CDR2 SNEGSKA (reference sequence). The CDR3 spans 15 residues. The germline V and J ends were trimmed by 2 bases and 1 base, with 11 bases remaining between them.

This clonotype was seen ten or more times. This chain connects TRBV11-2 to TRBJ2-3; 10 bases line up with TRBD2. CDR1 and CDR2 from the germline V gene are SGHAT and FQNNGV. V was pared by 5 bases and J by 3 bases, with 11 bases of the junction left unmatched. The CDR3 totals 17 residues. This CDR3 is CASSTRAPGLATDTQYF. In DNA, the CDR3 is TGTGCCAGCAGCACCCGAGCACCGGGACTAGCGACAGATACGCAGTATTTT.

This clonotype was observed a handful of times. V and J are TRBV20-1 and TRBJ1-1; D is unclear. This CDR3 has 14 residues. The germline gives CDR1 DFQATT, CDR2 SNEGSKA (reference sequence). Trimming left V 5 bases short and J 1 base short, with 14 bases between. CDR3 DNA sequence: TGCAGTGCTGGGGAACGGAGAAGGAACACTGAAGCTTTCTTT. Translation: CSAGERRRNTEAFF.

The V call is TRBV7-6, the J call TRBJ2-7; 12 bases agree with TRBD2. This CDR3 has 14 amino acids. CDR1 is SGHVS, CDR2 FNYEAQ, per germline. The J segment lost 7 bases and the V segment lost 4 bases, leaving 5 bases of the junction unmatched. As DNA, the CDR3 is TGTGCCAGCAGCTCTAGCGGGGGGGCGGAGGAGCAGTACTTC. This codes for CASSSSGGAEEQYF.

The chain uses TRBV6-1 and TRBJ1-1; 7 nucleotides line up with TRBD1. Unmatched junction bases numbered 8, after V lost 6 bases and J lost 7 bases. The CDR3 is 13 residues long. Germline V CDR1 and CDR2: MNHNS, SASEGT. In DNA, the CDR3 is TGTGCCAGCAGCAACACAGGGGATCTTGAAGCTTTCTTT. Translated: CASSNTGDLEAFF.

V and J are TRBV13 and TRBJ1-1, with 8 bases identical to TRBD1. In germline, CDR1 is PRHDT, CDR2 FYEKMQ (reference sequence). The ends lost 5 bases at V and 5 bases at J; junction bases unmatched: 4. This CDR3 contains 13 residues. CDR3 DNA: TGTGCCAGCAGCGTACAGGGGGAGACTGAAGCTTTCTTT. Protein sequence: CASSVQGETEAFF.

This chain uses TRBV15 with TRBJ2-7; D call uncertain. Per the germline V gene, CDR1 is LNHNV and CDR2 is YYDKDF (reference sequence). V dropped 3 bases and J dropped 2 bases, with 11 bases sitting between them. The CDR3 is 14 amino acids. The DNA of the CDR3 is TGTGCCACCAGCAGGCTCCTAGGGACCTACGAGCAGTACTTC. It yields the protein CATSRLLGTYEQYF. Supplemented by reference TRBV15 and TRBJ2-7, the full variable domain reads DAMVIQNPRYQVTQFGKPVTLSCSQTLNHNVMYWYQQKSSQAPKLLFHYYDKDFNNEADTPDNFQSRRPNTSFCFLDIRSPGLGDTAMYLCATSRLLGTYEQYFGPGTRLTVT.

The chain uses TRBV3-1 and TRBJ2-3; D perhaps matches TRBD1 (5 bases). Trimming cost V 8 bases and J 6 bases, with 21 bases left between them. CDR3 length equals 15 residues. Per the germline V gene, CDR1 is LGHDT and CDR2 is YNNKEL (reference sequence). The chain's CDR3 is CASSQLAGRRDTQYF. CDR3 nucleotide sequence: TGTGCCAGCTCCCAGCTCGCAGGGCGGCGGGATACGCAGTATTTT.

This clonotype was counted between two and nine times. This chain connects TRBV6-1 to TRBJ1-1; D unclear. With 8 bases removed from V and 2 bases from J, the gap between germline ends came to 12 bases. This CDR3 has 13 residues. The germline gives CDR1 MNHNS, CDR2 SASEGT. The CDR3 nucleotides are TGTGCCAGCCGCTCCCACAGCAACACTGAAGCTTTCTTT. Amino acid sequence: CASRSHSNTEAFF.

The chain joins TRBV20-1 to TRBJ2-5; D unclear. Trimming removed 2 bases from V and 1 base from J, with 8 bases in between. CDR1 DFQATT and CDR2 SNEGSKA come from the germline V gene (reference sequence). This CDR3 has 13 residues. The CDR3, as DNA: TGCAGTGCTAGACATCTTACCCAAGAGACCCAGTACTTC. The encoded protein is CSARHLTQETQYF.

This clonotype was seen more than once but under ten times. J is TRBJ2-1 and V is TRBV20-1; 7 bases are shared with TRBD2. The CDR3 runs to 13 residues. Per the germline V gene, CDR1 is DFQATT and CDR2 is SNEGSKA (reference sequence). J was trimmed by 10 bases and V by 4 bases; bases with no gene match: 10. In DNA form, the CDR3 reads TGCAGTGCTAAAGCTAGGACTAGAGGGGAGCAGTTCTTC. This gives the protein CSAKARTRGEQFF.

This clonotype has only a few counts. V is TRBV9 and J is TRBJ2-3; unclear D gene. The germline gives CDR1 SGDLS, CDR2 YYNGEE. V lost 0 bases, J lost 4 bases, and 12 bases lay in between. The CDR3 is 15 residues long. CDR3 DNA sequence: TGTGCCAGCAGCGTAGGAAGGCCCCTTGCAGATACGCAGTATTTT. Encoded protein: CASSVGRPLADTQYF.

The chain uses TRBV6-4 and TRBJ2-3; D possibly matches TRBD1 or TRBD2 (5 bases each). The germline V and J ends were trimmed by 3 bases and 3 bases, with 13 bases remaining between them. Germline lookup yields CDR1 MRHNA and CDR2 SNTAGT. The CDR3 is 15 residues long. The DNA of the CDR3 is TGTGCCAGCAGTGATAAACCAGAGGGGACAGATACGCAGTATTTT. It encodes CASSDKPEGTDTQYF.

This sequence joins TRBV7-9 and TRBJ2-1; tentative D call: TRBD1 (5 bases). Trimming removed 7 bases at V and 5 bases at J, with 18 bases between. The CDR3 contains 15 residues. In germline, CDR1 is SEHNR, CDR2 FQNEAQ (reference sequence). CDR3 in DNA: TGTGCCAGCAACATTCCCCCGGCACAGGACAATGAGCAGTTCTTC. It translates to CASNIPPAQDNEQFF.

V gene TRBV20-1 combines with J gene TRBJ2-2; 10 nucleotides line up with TRBD2. Losses at the gene ends were 0 bases for V and 4 bases for J; bases not matched to a gene: 8. This CDR3 comprises 17 residues. Germline V CDR1 and CDR2: DFQATT, SNEGSKA (reference sequence). The CDR3 region is CSAREEASSGSTGELFF. In nucleotides, the CDR3 is TGCAGTGCTAGAGAAGAGGCGTCTAGCGGGAGCACCGGGGAGCTGTTTTTT.